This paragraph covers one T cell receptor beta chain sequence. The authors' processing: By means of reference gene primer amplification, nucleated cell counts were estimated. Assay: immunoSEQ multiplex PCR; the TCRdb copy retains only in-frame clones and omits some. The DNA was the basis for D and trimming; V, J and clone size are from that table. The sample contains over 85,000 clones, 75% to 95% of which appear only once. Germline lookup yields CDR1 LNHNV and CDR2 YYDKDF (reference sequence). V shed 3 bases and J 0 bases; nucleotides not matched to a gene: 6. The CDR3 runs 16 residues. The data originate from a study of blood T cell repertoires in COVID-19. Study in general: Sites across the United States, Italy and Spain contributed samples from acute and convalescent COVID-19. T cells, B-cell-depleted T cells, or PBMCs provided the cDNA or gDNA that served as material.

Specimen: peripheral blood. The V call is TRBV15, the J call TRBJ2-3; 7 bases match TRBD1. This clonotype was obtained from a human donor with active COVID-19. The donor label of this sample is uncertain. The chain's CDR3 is CATSSRWDSSTDTQYF. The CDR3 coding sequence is TGTGCCACCAGCAGTCGGTGGGACAGTAGCACAGATACGCAGTATTTT.